This T cell receptor (beta chain) was observed in a study of T cell responses to AZD1222 COVID-19 vaccine. Study-level background: Second-dose timings of about 4 or about 12 weeks were pooled.

The germline CDR1 and CDR2 sequences are SGHTA and FQGNSA. CDR3 size: 16 residues. Unmatched junction bases numbered 11, after V lost 2 bases and J lost 8 bases. This clone was observed once. Some clones are missing from TCRdb's copy, which holds only in-frame ones; the method was immunoSEQ multiplex PCR. The sample lists 55,000 to 80,000 clones, around three quarters seen once, with 11% to 15% in the top ten. This chain links TRBV7-2 with TRBJ1-2, with TRBD1 matching 10 bases. The input for sequencing was peripheral blood, taken on day 0 of AZD1222 vaccination. The clonotype originates from an adult in good health. CDR3 nucleotide sequence: TGTGCCAGCAGCTTATACGGACAGGGGGAAGTGCGCGGCTACACCTTC. Amino acid sequence: CASSLYGQGEVRGYTF.